This passage covers 20 T cell receptor beta chains from one sample sequenced in a study of control samples from healthy donors and cancer patients. Profiled with immunoSEQ multiplex PCR; TCRdb holds only in-frame clones, not every one. The top ten clones hold over 9% of a sample with 75,000 to 80,000 clones, around 90% of them seen once. Sequencing was done on a sample of PBMCs. The receptors were sampled from a woman aged 45 to 65 with colorectal cancer.

V is TRBV5-5 and J is TRBJ2-5; 11 bases map to TRBD1. The germline CDR1 and CDR2 sequences are SGHKS and YYEKEE (reference sequence). The CDR3 is made up of 18 amino acids. V lost 4 bases to trimming and J lost 7 bases; unmatched junction nucleotides: 18. CDR3 in DNA: TGTGCCAGCAGCCCAACCTACGGACAGGGGGCCGGATGGCGGACCCAGTACTTC. It encodes CASSPTYGQGAGWRTQYF.

The rearrangement links TRBV4-1 to TRBJ1-1, with D perhaps TRBD1 (5 bases). Trimming took 4 bases from V and 5 from J, leaving 20 bases between them. The germline gives CDR1 MGHRA, CDR2 YSYEKL. The CDR3 loop spans 16 amino acids. The CDR3 sequence is CASSRGGIVLGTEAFF. CDR3 DNA: TGCGCCAGCAGCCGGGGGGGTATCGTTTTGGGGACTGAAGCTTTCTTT.

The rearrangement links TRBV6-2 or TRBV6-3 to TRBJ1-1; unclear D gene. The CDR3 totals 14 residues. V shed 2 bases and J shed 0 bases, with 7 bases lying between them. Germline V gene sequence: CDR1 MNHEY, CDR2 SVGEGT. As DNA, the CDR3 is TGTGCCAGCAGTTACCGCCTGATGAACACTGAAGCTTTCTTT. Amino acids: CASSYRLMNTEAFF.

This clone was seen a single time. The chain recombines TRBV3-1 (or the pseudogene TRBV3-2) with TRBJ2-7; 7 bases are shared with TRBD2. From germline, CDR1 is LGHDT and CDR2 YNNKEL (reference sequence). V was clipped by 3 bases and J by 5 bases; unmatched bases: 13. This CDR3 region has 16 residues. The CDR3 loop is CASSHPAGDYENEQYV. In DNA form, the CDR3 reads TGTGCCAGCAGCCATCCCGCCGGGGACTACGAAAACGAGCAGTACGTC.

For the CDR3, the DNA is TGTGCCAGCAGCTTAAGTCCAAGTCGAAATACGCAGTATTTT. It specifies CASSLSPSRNTQYF. The V gene is TRBV7-9, the J gene TRBJ2-3; D unclear. V was pared by 2 bases and J by 7 bases, with 13 bases between. The CDR3 is 14 amino acids. Per germline, CDR1 SEHNR and CDR2 FQNEAQ (reference sequence).

This chain joins TRBV5-6 and TRBJ2-1; D is ambiguous. This CDR3 spans 11 amino acids. CDR1 SGHDT and CDR2 YYEEEE come from the germline V gene. V lost 5 bases to trimming and J lost 9 bases, with 9 bases between them. DNA of the CDR3: TGTGCCAGCAGTATCTCGGGTGAGCAGTTCTTC. Translating it yields CASSISGEQFF.

The chain links TRBV3-1 (or the pseudogene TRBV3-2) to TRBJ1-6, with D tentatively TRBD1 (6 bases). The germline V gene has CDR1 LGHDT and CDR2 YNNKEL (reference sequence). This CDR3 has 14 amino acids. V was trimmed by 3 bases and J by 4 bases, leaving 7 bases between them. As DNA, the CDR3 is TGTGCCAGCAGCCACGGACAGTATAATTCACCCCTCCACTTT. This codes for CASSHGQYNSPLHF.

This chain links TRBV5-6 with TRBJ2-3; D is ambiguous. The CDR3 consists of 12 residues. The V gene's germline CDR1 is SGHDT and CDR2 YYEEEE. Trimming stripped 4 bases from V and 8 bases from J, with 11 bases between. The CDR3 loop is CASSPGSSTQYF. In nucleotides, the CDR3 is TGTGCCAGCAGCCCCGGGTCGTCTACGCAGTATTTT.

The chain carries TRBV6-2 or TRBV6-3 and TRBJ1-5; TRBD1 might be the D (5 bases). The V gene lost 1 base and the J gene lost 3 bases, with 13 bases spanning the gap. Per the germline V gene, CDR1 is MNHEY and CDR2 is SVGEGT. The CDR3 is 16 residues long. In DNA, the CDR3 is TGTGCCAGCAGTTACTGGGGGGGAAACAACAATCAGCCCCAGCATTTT. Protein: CASSYWGGNNNQPQHF.

This chain uses TRBV6-4 with TRBJ1-1, with D unresolved. Looked up from germline, CDR1 is MRHNA and CDR2 is SNTAGT. The germline V and J ends were trimmed by 6 bases and 1 base, with 18 bases remaining between them. This CDR3 has 16 amino acids. CDR3 nucleotides: TGTGCCAGCAGCCCCAACCCGGGGTTGGGGAACACTGAAGCTTTCTTT. Its translation is CASSPNPGLGNTEAFF.

This chain uses TRBV10-3 with TRBJ1-5; 8 nucleotides line up with TRBD1. The CDR3 sequence is 15 residues long. Per germline, CDR1 ENHRY and CDR2 SYGVKD. V shed 2 bases, J shed 7 bases, and the junction held 7 bases outside the gene matches. The chain's CDR3 is CAISEGQGLNQPQHF. The CDR3 DNA follows: TGTGCCATCAGTGAGGGACAGGGCCTGAACCAGCCCCAGCATTTT.

The chain is built from TRBV23-1 and TRBJ1-1, with D hard to call. TRBV23-1 is treated as an ORF (open reading frame) with a function not yet certain. The CDR3 length is 15 residues. With 8 bases removed from V and 2 bases from J, the gap between germline ends came to 18 bases. CDR3 region: CASQPRPKDNTEAFF. In DNA, the CDR3 is TGCGCCAGCCAACCTCGGCCTAAGGACAACACTGAAGCTTTCTTT.

This clone turned up a few times. The rearrangement links TRBV15 to TRBJ1-1; 7 bases match TRBD1. Per the germline V gene, CDR1 is LNHNV and CDR2 is YYDKDF (reference sequence). V shed 0 bases, J shed 11 bases, and the junction held 3 bases outside the gene matches. This CDR3 is 12 amino acids long. Here the CDR3 DNA reads TGTGCCACCAGCAGAGACACAGGGGCGGCTTTCTTT. Protein product: CATSRDTGAAFF.

Points on this clone: This CDR3 is also generated by other DNA sequences in the sample. This sequence joins TRBV7-2 and TRBJ2-3; D gene uncertain. The CDR3 totals 13 residues. Germline lookup yields CDR1 SGHTA and CDR2 FQGNSA. Between the trimmed V and J ends, which lost 5 bases and 2 bases, there was a span of 8 bases. Here the CDR3 DNA reads TGTGCCAGCAGCCTCGCCCCCACAGATACGCAGTATTTT. It codes for CASSLAPTDTQYF.

The rearrangement links TRBV9 to TRBJ2-4, with 7 bases fitting TRBD2. Germline values: CDR1 SGDLS, CDR2 YYNGEE. V trimming: 0 bases; J trimming: 8 bases; junction bases outside the gene matches: 5. CDR3 length: 14 residues. CDR3 region: CASSVATSTDIQYF. The CDR3 DNA sequence: TGTGCCAGCAGCGTAGCGACTAGCACGGACATTCAGTACTTC.

This clone has only one observation. J is TRBJ1-4 and V is TRBV6-5, with no clear D. The CDR3 is made up of 15 amino acids. The germline V gene has CDR1 MNHEY and CDR2 SVGAGI. Trimming left V 6 bases short and J 0 bases short, with 11 bases between. The CDR3 region is CASRRDPATNEKLFF. The CDR3 region has the DNA TGTGCCAGCAGACGGGATCCTGCAACTAATGAAAAACTGTTTTTT.

J is TRBJ1-2 and V is TRBV7-9, with a weak D call TRBD1 (5 bases). Germline V lookup: CDR1 SEHNR, CDR2 FQNEAQ (reference sequence). Trimming took 5 bases from V and 4 from J, leaving 17 bases between them. This CDR3 has 15 amino acids. The CDR3 coding sequence is TGTGCCAGCAGCATAGGATCGACAGAAACCTATGGCTACACCTTC. This sequence encodes CASSIGSTETYGYTF.

V is TRBV6-2 or TRBV6-3 and J is TRBJ2-2; 9 nucleotides match TRBD2. CDR3 length: 19 amino acids. After removal of 4 bases from V and 2 bases from J, the junction contained 14 bases not matched to a gene. Germline V gene lookup returns CDR1 MNHEY and CDR2 SVGEGT. The DNA for the CDR3 is TGTGCCAGCAGTTTCTCCATTGGCGGGGGGGATCCTAACACCGGGGAGCTGTTTTTT. Its protein is CASSFSIGGGDPNTGELFF.

This chain uses TRBV14 with TRBJ2-4, with D possibly TRBD2 on 6 matching bases. The V gene's germline CDR1 is SGHDN and CDR2 FVKESK. The V gene lost 1 base and the J gene lost 9 bases, with 7 bases spanning the gap. This CDR3 has 12 residues. The CDR3 spells CASSQVGGIQYF. The CDR3 nucleotides are TGTGCCAGCAGCCAAGTCGGGGGCATTCAGTACTTC.

The chain employs TRBV5-8 and TRBJ2-5; 7 nucleotides align to TRBD1. The trim removed 7 bases at V and 5 bases at J, leaving 14 bases unmatched. Germline V gene sequence: CDR1 SGHTS, CDR2 YDEGEE. The CDR3 spans 15 residues. CDR3 sequence (DNA): TGTGCCAGCGCCAAATCCCCCGACAGGGCTGAGACCCAGTACTTC. It encodes CASAKSPDRAETQYF.